The 25 T cell receptor beta chains in this list originate from one sample, sequenced in a study of blood T cells in healthy people across ages. With a J-beta primer mix and a sample-barcoded 5' primer, a second PCR ran about 7 to 11 cycles. TCRdb itself ran the 5' RACE reads through MiXCR, one entry per CDR3 protein. The data show 1.5 million to 2 million distinct CDR3 sequences, with just under 50% seen just once and around 2.1% held by the top ten. The sample taken for sequencing was blood. The receptors were sampled from a woman aged 35 to 49 in good health.

This clonotype appeared a few times. The chain combines TRBV10-3 with TRBJ2-7; D is perhaps TRBD1 (6 bases). Germline V lookup: CDR1 ENHRY, CDR2 SYGVKD. Trimming removed 9 bases at V and 4 bases at J, with 13 bases between. The CDR3 length is 12 residues. The CDR3 loop is CAIGWDIYEQYF. CDR3 sequence (DNA): TGTGCCATAGGGTGGGACATTTACGAGCAGTACTTC.

This clonotype has more than one count but fewer than ten. V usage is TRBV5-6 and J usage is TRBJ2-3; 7 bases fit TRBD2. Germline trimming cut 4 bases from V and 2 bases from J; bases unmatched to any gene: 4. The CDR3 extends over 14 amino acids. Germline V gene lookup returns CDR1 SGHDT and CDR2 YYEEEE. The CDR3 sequence: CASSNLADTDTQYF. For the CDR3, the DNA is TGTGCCAGCAGCAACCTAGCGGACACAGATACGCAGTATTTT.

The chain has TRBV9 and TRBJ1-6; TRBD1 is a possible D gene (6 bases). The CDR3 is made up of 14 amino acids. The V gene's germline CDR1 is SGDLS and CDR2 YYNGEE. V gave up 0 bases and J gave up 10 bases, with 11 bases separating them. The CDR3 DNA sequence: TGTGCCAGCAGCGTAGAAACAGGGAGCTCACCCCTCCACTTT. It specifies CASSVETGSSPLHF.

The sample holds one count of this clonotype. This chain links TRBV21-1 with TRBJ2-7; no check of the table's D call, TRBD1, against the DNA was made. With the DNA end fitting TRBJ2-5 better, the J assignment may be wrong. TRBV21-1 is reported as a pseudogene. CDR3 length: 17 residues. As DNA, the CDR3 is TGTGCCAGCAGCCCTGGGGGGGAAGTGGTTATAGGAGAGACCCAGTACTTC. It codes for CASSPGGEVVIGETQYF.

The chain recombines TRBV24-1 with TRBJ2-1, with 9 bases fitting TRBD1. V lost 11 bases to trimming and J lost 3 bases; unmatched junction nucleotides: 10. The CDR3 sequence is 15 residues long. CDR1 is KGHDR and CDR2 is SFDVKD in the germline V gene. Here the CDR3 reads CASQAGQGIYNEQFF. In nucleotides, the CDR3 is TGTGCCAGCCAGGCGGGACAGGGAATCTACAATGAGCAGTTCTTC.

The chain carries TRBV4-3 and TRBJ2-6; 9 positions agree with TRBD1. V gave up 3 bases and J gave up 4 bases; unmatched junction bases: 16. The germline V gene has CDR1 LGHNA and CDR2 YSLEER. CDR3 size: 20 residues. The CDR3 nucleotides are TGCGCCAGCAGCCAGAGGCTGAACAGGGGGCCCACTTGGGGGGCCAACGTCCTGACTTTC. The encoded protein is CASSQRLNRGPTWGANVLTF.

This clonotype was found a few times. The V and J genes are TRBV20-1 and TRBJ1-5; D is unresolved. The CDR3 has 13 residues. Trimming took 3 bases from V and 7 from J, leaving 13 bases between them. Germline assignment: CDR1 DFQATT and CDR2 SNEGSKA (reference sequence). CDR3 sequence (DNA): TGCAGTGCTAGGACGAGGGCTTCACAGCCCCAGCATTTT. Encoded protein: CSARTRASQPQHF.

This clonotype was found a few times. J is TRBJ2-5 and V is TRBV12-3 or TRBV12-4; the match to TRBD1 covers 8 bases. Losses at the gene ends were 5 bases for V and 2 bases for J; bases not matched to a gene: 10. The CDR3 totals 16 residues. The CDR3 DNA follows: TGTGCCAGCAGTCCCCGTGGCAGGGGGCAGCAAGAGACCCAGTACTTC. Encoded protein: CASSPRGRGQQETQYF.

As DNA, the CDR3 is TGTGCCAGCAGTGCCTTGACAGGGACTCGATCCTACGAGCAGTACTTC. Encoded protein: CASSALTGTRSYEQYF. This chain connects TRBV27 to TRBJ2-7, with D maybe TRBD1 (7 bases). Germline CDR1 and CDR2: MNHEY and SMNVEV (reference sequence). Trimming pared 5 bases from V and 1 base from J, leaving 18 bases between. The CDR3 covers 16 residues.

The chain employs TRBV7-2 and TRBJ2-3; 7 nucleotides align to TRBD2. This CDR3 is 17 amino acids long. The V segment lost 0 bases and the J segment 1 base; nucleotides outside the gene matches: 7. Germline CDR1 is SGHTA and CDR2 is FQGNSA. The CDR3 nucleotides are TGTGCCAGCAGCTTAGCGAGGGCTAGCGGTGGCACAGATACGCAGTATTTT. Protein: CASSLARASGGTDTQYF.

The genes are TRBV7-8 and TRBJ2-1; possibly TRBD1 or TRBD2 for D (5 bases each). Germline V gene sequence: CDR1 SGHVS, CDR2 FQNEAQ. Trimming pared 0 bases from V and 2 bases from J, leaving 17 bases between. The CDR3 has 18 residues. The CDR3 DNA reads TGTGCCAGCAGCTTAGCTTGGTCCGGGGCCCCCGCCTACAATGAGCAGTTCTTC. Translating it yields CASSLAWSGAPAYNEQFF.

This clonotype appeared many times. V gene TRBV20-1 combines with J gene TRBJ2-3; maybe TRBD2 (6 bases). The germline CDR1 and CDR2 sequences are DFQATT and SNEGSKA (reference sequence). V lost 5 bases, J lost 2 bases, and 17 bases lay in between. This CDR3 has 15 residues. CDR3 amino acids: CSAPGGPSLTDTQYF. The CDR3 DNA reads TGCAGTGCTCCCGGGGGTCCCTCCCTCACAGATACGCAGTATTTT.

The chain is built from TRBV19 and TRBJ1-5, with no clear D. Germline V gives CDR1 LNHDA, CDR2 SQIVND (reference sequence). The CDR3 is made up of 15 amino acids. V was shortened by 4 bases and J by 5 bases, with 15 bases between the two germline ends. CDR3 amino acids: CASSNTGGGHQPQHF. CDR3 nucleotide sequence: TGTGCCAGTAGTAACACTGGCGGAGGCCATCAGCCCCAGCATTTT.

This clonotype occurred once. One junction end does not reproduce the germline sequence, and a read error may be involved. This chain connects TRBV5-1 to TRBJ2-1, with TRBD2 identical over 8 bases. Germline-derived CDR1 and CDR2 are SGHRS and YFSETQ. The CDR3 loop spans 13 amino acids. The CDR3 loop is CASNLDVSRGEFF. The CDR3 DNA is TGCGCCAGCAACTTGGATGTTTCGCGGGGGGAGTTCTTC.

A few counts support this clonotype. The CDR3 DNA follows: TGCAGTGCTAGAGATTATCGTAATTCACCCCTCCACTTT. Protein sequence: CSARDYRNSPLHF. The V call is TRBV20-1, the J call TRBJ1-6; the D is unclear. The CDR3 is 13 residues long. V gave up 0 bases and J gave up 6 bases, with 6 bases separating them. Germline CDR1 DFQATT, CDR2 SNEGSKA (reference sequence).

This clonotype has just a few counts. The chain links TRBV7-2 to TRBJ2-5; 8 bases are a match to TRBD2. J gave up 3 bases and V 5 bases, and 5 bases lay outside the gene matches. CDR1 and CDR2 (germline): SGHTA, FQGNSA. This CDR3 is 14 amino acids long. The CDR3 region has the DNA TGTGCCAGCAGCCCCGGGAGGGCGGAAGAGACCCAGTACTTC. As protein: CASSPGRAEETQYF.

The V gene is TRBV10-3, the J gene TRBJ1-5, with a weak D call TRBD1 (5 bases). The germline V gene has CDR1 ENHRY and CDR2 SYGVKD. The V gene lost 6 bases and the J gene lost 4 bases, with 13 bases spanning the gap. The CDR3 consists of 14 residues. CDR3 loop: CAIRGESQNQPQHF. In nucleotides, the CDR3 is TGTGCCATCAGGGGGGAAAGCCAGAATCAGCCCCAGCATTTT.

This chain links TRBV28 with TRBJ1-5; no clear D. The CDR3 is 12 residues long. Germline V lookup: CDR1 MDHEN, CDR2 SYDVKM. In nucleotides, the CDR3 is TGTGCAACGGCCCTTAGCAATCAGCCCCAGCATTTT. Translated: CATALSNQPQHF.

This clonotype appeared a few times. The chain recombines TRBV2 with TRBJ2-4; D is perhaps TRBD2 (6 bases). The CDR3 is made up of 17 amino acids. Per germline, CDR1 SNHLY and CDR2 FYNNEI. V shed 6 bases and J shed 1 base, with 19 bases lying between them. The CDR3 loop reads CASSAGLLPAAKNIQYF. CDR3 sequence (DNA): TGTGCCAGCAGCGCGGGACTCCTGCCAGCGGCCAAAAACATTCAGTACTTC.

The genes are TRBV20-1 and TRBJ2-4; either TRBD1 or TRBD2 may fit D (6 bases each). Matching the DNA end better, TRBJ2-7 makes the J call doubtful. The germline V gene encodes CDR1 DFQATT and CDR2 SNEGSKA (reference sequence). The CDR3 covers 13 residues. The CDR3 DNA is TGCAGAGGGGGAGGTCTGGGCAACTACGAGCAGTACTTC. Protein: CRGGGLGNYEQYF.

The chain couples TRBV20-1 to TRBJ2-6; possibly TRBD1 for D (5 bases). Germline CDR1 reads DFQATT; CDR2 reads SNEGSKA (reference sequence). V lost 3 bases to trimming and J lost 0 bases, with 12 bases between them. The CDR3 consists of 16 residues. The CDR3 nucleotides read TGCAGTGCTAGGACAGTATGGAACTCTGGGGCCAACGTCCTGACTTTC. Its protein is CSARTVWNSGANVLTF.

The gene calls are TRBV27 and TRBJ2-3; D is possibly TRBD2 (6 bases). Between the trimmed V and J ends, which lost 5 bases and 0 bases, there was a span of 12 bases. The CDR3 loop spans 15 amino acids. The germline gives CDR1 MNHEY, CDR2 SMNVEV (reference sequence). CDR3 sequence: CASSPTRASTDTQYF. The CDR3 region has the DNA TGTGCCAGCAGTCCGACTAGGGCTAGCACAGATACGCAGTATTTT.

This chain uses TRBV10-3 with TRBJ1-5; D gene uncertain. Trimming removed 7 bases from V and 7 bases from J, with 14 bases in between. The CDR3 totals 13 residues. The germline V gene encodes CDR1 ENHRY and CDR2 SYGVKD. CDR3 sequence reads: CAITDAEEQPQHF. The CDR3 DNA reads as TGTGCCATCACGGACGCGGAGGAACAGCCCCAGCATTTT.

A few counts support this clonotype. The chain joins TRBV7-2 to TRBJ1-2; D ambiguous. The V gene's germline CDR1 is SGHTA and CDR2 FQGNSA. V gave up 8 bases and J gave up 6 bases, with 13 bases separating them. The CDR3 spans 12 residues. The CDR3 region is CASSPYGNGYTF. The CDR3, as DNA: TGTGCCAGCTCCCCGTATGGGAATGGCTACACCTTC.

The chain employs TRBV6-6 and TRBJ2-5; D tentatively reads TRBD1 or TRBD2 (5 bases each). The germline V gene encodes CDR1 MNHNY and CDR2 SVGAGI (reference sequence). Between the trimmed V and J ends, which lost 2 bases and 5 bases, there was a span of 9 bases. CDR3 length: 13 residues. This CDR3 reads CASSYGWGETQYF. The CDR3 DNA sequence: TGTGCCAGCAGTTACGGGTGGGGGGAGACCCAGTACTTC.